Only one count was recorded for the clone carrying this T cell receptor beta chain. Its antigen is not known. A sample-barcoded 5' primer and a J-beta primer mix were used in a second PCR of about 6 to 12 cycles. From the 5' RACE reads, TCRdb called clonotypes with MiXCR, one entry per CDR3 protein. The sample lists 550,000 to 750,000 distinct CDR3 sequences; more than 20% were seen once. The CDR3 is made up of 14 amino acids. Trimming took off 5 bases at V and 0 bases at J, with 10 bases between the two ends. Germline CDR1 SEHNR, CDR2 FQNEAQ (reference sequence). The record originates from a study of blood T cells in healthy people across ages. Overall study findings and caveats: The study found more naive CD4+ cells and higher diversity in long-lived than aged donors.

The chain recombines TRBV7-9 with TRBJ2-5; D is undetermined. The TCR sequence derives from a man between 65 and 85 years old in good health. The specimen sequenced was blood. CDR3 DNA: TGTGCCAGCAGCACGACTGCCCACCAAGAGACCCAGTACTTC. Translated: CASSTTAHQETQYF.